A selection of T cell receptor beta chains follows, all from one sample in a study of shared clonotypes between healthy human individuals. Using immunoSEQ multiplex PCR, the repertoire was profiled, and TCRdb retains in-frame clones only, with some absent. The sample lists a few million clones; around 90% were seen once. The specimen sequenced was naive CD4+ T cells from PBMCs. The receptors here all came from a man between 18 and 29 years old in good health. Some clones in this sample may be carry-over from other donors' samples. The CDR3 runs from the conserved cysteine through the conserved F or W. Fields, in order: D gene, J gene, clone size, V gene, CDR3 DNA, CDR3 protein. A D gene is named only where the DNA matches it firmly. Size is omitted from some rows. Given values are once, few, many or a class for expanded clones.

d_gene: NA; j_gene: TRBJ2-7; abundance: NA; v_gene: TRBV15; CDR3nt: TGTGCCACCAGCAGAGATTCGAGTGGAAACTACGAGCAGTACTTC; CDR3aa: CATSRDSSGNYEQYF
d_gene: NA; j_gene: TRBJ1-1; abundance: few; v_gene: TRBV5-1; CDR3nt: TGCGCCAGCAGCTTGGTACGGGCCCTCAACACTGAAGCTTTCTTT; CDR3aa: CASSLVRALNTEAFF
d_gene: NA; j_gene: TRBJ2-2; abundance: NA; v_gene: TRBV7-9; CDR3nt: TGTGCCTCATCGAAGGGTGTCACCGGGGAGCTGTTTTTT; CDR3aa: CASSKGVTGELFF
d_gene: NA; j_gene: TRBJ1-1; abundance: NA; v_gene: TRBV9; CDR3nt: TGTGCCAGCAGCGGCGTGGGCGGTGAAGCTTTCTTT; CDR3aa: CASSGVGGEAFF
d_gene: TRBD1; j_gene: TRBJ1-1; abundance: NA; v_gene: TRBV6-6; CDR3nt: TGTGCCAGCAGTAGCGGACAGGGGAAGGGCACTGAAGCTTTCTTT; CDR3aa: CASSSGQGKGTEAFF
d_gene: NA; j_gene: TRBJ1-3; abundance: once; v_gene: TRBV14; CDR3nt: TGTGCCAGCAGCAGCCTCGCAGGGACTGGAAACACCATATATTTT; CDR3aa: CASSSLAGTGNTIYF
d_gene: NA; j_gene: TRBJ2-2; abundance: NA; v_gene: TRBV19; CDR3nt: TGTGCCAGTAGTCGGATGAGTGTTGGCGGGGAGCTGTTTTTT; CDR3aa: CASSRMSVGGELFF
d_gene: NA; j_gene: TRBJ1-1; abundance: NA; v_gene: TRBV28; CDR3nt: TGTGCCAGCAGTACGGGACTGTCGGGGGCAGCTTTCTTT; CDR3aa: CASSTGLSGAAFF
d_gene: TRBD1; j_gene: TRBJ1-2; abundance: once; v_gene: TRBV30; CDR3nt: TGTGCCTGGAGGACAGGGACTAACTATGGCTACACCTTC; CDR3aa: CAWRTGTNYGYTF
d_gene: NA; j_gene: TRBJ2-1; abundance: NA; v_gene: TRBV7-9; CDR3nt: TGTGCCAGCAGCTGGGGAACCGGGACCACTAATGAGCAGTTCTTC; CDR3aa: CASSWGTGTTNEQFF
d_gene: NA; j_gene: TRBJ1-1; abundance: NA; v_gene: TRBV9; CDR3nt: TGTGCCAGCAGCCCCCGGAGCTTGAACACTGAAGCTTTCTTT; CDR3aa: CASSPRSLNTEAFF
d_gene: TRBD2; j_gene: TRBJ2-7; abundance: NA; v_gene: TRBV7-9; CDR3nt: TGTGCCAGCGAGTGGCTAGCGGGAGTCTACGAGCAGTACTTC; CDR3aa: CASEWLAGVYEQYF
d_gene: NA; j_gene: TRBJ2-5; abundance: once; v_gene: TRBV5-1; CDR3nt: TGCGCCAGCAGTTCCGAGGCCCCCCCGGAGACCCAGTACTTC; CDR3aa: CASSSEAPPETQYF
d_gene: TRBD2; j_gene: TRBJ2-3; abundance: NA; v_gene: TRBV9; CDR3nt: TGTGCCAGCAGCGGCCCAATTAGCGGGAGTGGGAACACAGATACGCAGTATTTT; CDR3aa: CASSGPISGSGNTDTQYF
d_gene: TRBD2; j_gene: TRBJ2-1; abundance: NA; v_gene: TRBV7-9; CDR3nt: TGTGCCAGCAGGTTGACTAGCGGGAGCTACAATGAGCAGTTCTTC; CDR3aa: CASRLTSGSYNEQFF
d_gene: NA; j_gene: TRBJ2-6; abundance: NA; v_gene: TRBV9; CDR3nt: TGTGCCAGCAGCGTAGCGATGGGACTGATCTCTGGGGCCAACGTCCTGACTTTC; CDR3aa: CASSVAMGLISGANVLTF
d_gene: TRBD2; j_gene: TRBJ2-2; abundance: NA; v_gene: TRBV7-9; CDR3nt: TGTGCCAGCAGCTCCCCTTTTCTAGCGGGAGGGAACACCGGGGAGCTGTTTTTT; CDR3aa: CASSSPFLAGGNTGELFF
d_gene: TRBD1; j_gene: TRBJ1-2; abundance: few; v_gene: TRBV18; CDR3nt: TGTGCCAGCTCACCCGGGACAGCCTATGGCTACACCTTC; CDR3aa: CASSPGTAYGYTF
d_gene: NA; j_gene: TRBJ1-5; abundance: NA; v_gene: TRBV19; CDR3nt: TGTGCCAGTAGTATGTCGGGAAGGGGTAATAGTCAGCCCCAGCATTTT; CDR3aa: CASSMSGRGNSQPQHF
d_gene: TRBD1; j_gene: TRBJ1-1; abundance: NA; v_gene: TRBV5-1; CDR3nt: TGCGCCAGCAGCCCGAACGTTGGACAGGGAGGGACTGAAGCTTTCTTT; CDR3aa: CASSPNVGQGGTEAFF
d_gene: NA; j_gene: TRBJ1-1; abundance: NA; v_gene: TRBV5-1; CDR3nt: TGCGCCAGCAGCCCTCACGACAGATCCTTGAACACTGAAGCTTTCTTT; CDR3aa: CASSPHDRSLNTEAFF
d_gene: NA; j_gene: TRBJ1-2; abundance: NA; v_gene: TRBV5-5; CDR3nt: TGTGCCAGCAGCTTGGCGGAGGGCGTCCATGGCTACACCTTC; CDR3aa: CASSLAEGVHGYTF
d_gene: NA; j_gene: TRBJ2-2; abundance: once; v_gene: TRBV19; CDR3nt: TGTGCCAGTAGTAACCCTCGTGGTCCATGGGGCACCGGGGAGCTGTTTTTT; CDR3aa: CASSNPRGPWGTGELFF
d_gene: TRBD1; j_gene: TRBJ2-1; abundance: NA; v_gene: TRBV7-3; CDR3nt: TGTGCCAGCAGCCCACGGACAGGCTACAATGAGCAGTTCTTC; CDR3aa: CASSPRTGYNEQFF
d_gene: TRBD1; j_gene: TRBJ1-2; abundance: NA; v_gene: TRBV27; CDR3nt: TGTGCCAGCAGTTTCGACAGGGCGTATGGCTACACCTTC; CDR3aa: CASSFDRAYGYTF
d_gene: NA; j_gene: TRBJ1-3; abundance: NA; v_gene: TRBV7-3; CDR3nt: TGTGCCAGCAGCCAGCCCGGGACATTGAGCTCTGGAAACACCATATATTTT; CDR3aa: CASSQPGTLSSGNTIYF
d_gene: NA; j_gene: TRBJ1-5; abundance: NA; v_gene: TRBV16; CDR3nt: TGTGCCAGCAGCCAATCCGTCGGACAGCATTTT; CDR3aa: CASSQSVGQHF
d_gene: NA; j_gene: TRBJ2-7; abundance: NA; v_gene: TRBV5-1; CDR3nt: TGCGCCAGCAGCTTTACCTCCGGGACCCCCTGGTCCGAGCAGTACTTC; CDR3aa: CASSFTSGTPWSEQYF
d_gene: NA; j_gene: TRBJ2-5; abundance: NA; v_gene: TRBV5-1; CDR3nt: TGCGCCAGCAGCTTGGTCCCAGGGGACGAGACCCAGTACTTC; CDR3aa: CASSLVPGDETQYF
d_gene: TRBD2; j_gene: TRBJ2-3; abundance: NA; v_gene: TRBV29-1; CDR3nt: TGCAGCGTCCTAGCGGGAGTGGATACGCAGTATTTT; CDR3aa: CSVLAGVDTQYF
d_gene: NA; j_gene: TRBJ1-1; abundance: NA; v_gene: TRBV28; CDR3nt: TGTGCCAGCAGTTTACCCCCGACAGCGATGAACACTGAAGCTTTCTTT; CDR3aa: CASSLPPTAMNTEAFF
d_gene: NA; j_gene: TRBJ2-5; abundance: NA; v_gene: TRBV10-3; CDR3nt: TGTGCCATCAGTGACCAGGGACCCCCAGGAGAGACCCAGTACTTC; CDR3aa: CAISDQGPPGETQYF
d_gene: TRBD1; j_gene: TRBJ2-1; abundance: NA; v_gene: TRBV19; CDR3nt: TGTGCCAGTAGTACACTACAGGGGGGCCAGGTGAATGAGCAGTTCTTC; CDR3aa: CASSTLQGGQVNEQFF
d_gene: NA; j_gene: TRBJ1-1; abundance: NA; v_gene: TRBV28; CDR3nt: TGTGCCAGCGATAATCCCATGAACACTGAAGCTTTCTTT; CDR3aa: CASDNPMNTEAFF
d_gene: TRBD2; j_gene: TRBJ2-7; abundance: NA; v_gene: TRBV2; CDR3nt: TGTGCCAGCGGAGGACTAGCGGGAGCCTACGAGCAGTACTTC; CDR3aa: CASGGLAGAYEQYF
d_gene: NA; j_gene: TRBJ2-1; abundance: NA; v_gene: TRBV9; CDR3nt: TGTGCCAGCAGCGTTTGGACTATAGACAATGAGCAGTTCTTC; CDR3aa: CASSVWTIDNEQFF
d_gene: NA; j_gene: TRBJ2-3; abundance: NA; v_gene: TRBV2; CDR3nt: TGTGCCAGCAGTGCACTAGGAAGCACAGATACGCAGTATTTT; CDR3aa: CASSALGSTDTQYF
d_gene: TRBD2; j_gene: TRBJ2-1; abundance: NA; v_gene: TRBV11-3; CDR3nt: TGTGCCAGCAGCCCGCGGACTAGCGCTTACAATGAGCAGTTCTTC; CDR3aa: CASSPRTSAYNEQFF
d_gene: NA; j_gene: TRBJ2-3; abundance: NA; v_gene: TRBV6-5; CDR3nt: TGTGCCAGCAGTTACGGGCGGGACCAGACAGATACGCAGTATTTT; CDR3aa: CASSYGRDQTDTQYF
d_gene: NA; j_gene: TRBJ2-2; abundance: NA; v_gene: TRBV7-2; CDR3nt: TGTGCCAGCAGCTTAAGAGGGGACACCGGGGAGCTGTTTTTT; CDR3aa: CASSLRGDTGELFF
d_gene: TRBD1; j_gene: TRBJ2-7; abundance: NA; v_gene: TRBV5-1; CDR3nt: TGCGCCAGCAGCTTGGCCTTACAGGGGGCGCTCTACGAGCAGTACTTC; CDR3aa: CASSLALQGALYEQYF
d_gene: TRBD2; j_gene: TRBJ2-1; abundance: NA; v_gene: TRBV12-5; CDR3nt: TGTGCTAGTGGTTTGGTACTAGCGGGAGGGCCGGTGGGCAATGAGCAGTTCTTC; CDR3aa: CASGLVLAGGPVGNEQFF
d_gene: NA; j_gene: TRBJ2-7; abundance: NA; v_gene: TRBV5-1; CDR3nt: TGCGCCAGCAGCTTGGCCGAAGGAATCCACGAGCAGTACTTC; CDR3aa: CASSLAEGIHEQYF
d_gene: TRBD1; j_gene: TRBJ2-7; abundance: NA; v_gene: TRBV7-9; CDR3nt: TGTGCCAGCAGCTCAACCGGGACAGGAGCCTACGAGCAGTACTTC; CDR3aa: CASSSTGTGAYEQYF
d_gene: NA; j_gene: TRBJ2-2; abundance: NA; v_gene: TRBV28; CDR3nt: TGTGCCAGCAGAATAGCGGCCCCGGTAGGGGAGCTGTTTTTT; CDR3aa: CASRIAAPVGELFF
d_gene: NA; j_gene: TRBJ2-7; abundance: NA; v_gene: TRBV4-3; CDR3nt: TGCGCCAGCAGCCAAGATACAGGACTGTCTACCTACGAGCAATACTTC; CDR3aa: CASSQDTGLSTYEQYF
d_gene: TRBD1; j_gene: TRBJ2-7; abundance: NA; v_gene: TRBV19; CDR3nt: TGTGCCAGTAGTATTATGGGACAGGGCCCCTACGAGCAGTACTTC; CDR3aa: CASSIMGQGPYEQYF
d_gene: NA; j_gene: TRBJ1-2; abundance: NA; v_gene: TRBV14; CDR3nt: TGTGCCAGCAGGGTCCTCTTTGGCTACACCTTC; CDR3aa: CASRVLFGYTF
d_gene: NA; j_gene: TRBJ1-3; abundance: NA; v_gene: TRBV28; CDR3nt: TGTGCCAGCAGGGACTCGAGGTCTGGAAACACCATATATTTT; CDR3aa: CASRDSRSGNTIYF